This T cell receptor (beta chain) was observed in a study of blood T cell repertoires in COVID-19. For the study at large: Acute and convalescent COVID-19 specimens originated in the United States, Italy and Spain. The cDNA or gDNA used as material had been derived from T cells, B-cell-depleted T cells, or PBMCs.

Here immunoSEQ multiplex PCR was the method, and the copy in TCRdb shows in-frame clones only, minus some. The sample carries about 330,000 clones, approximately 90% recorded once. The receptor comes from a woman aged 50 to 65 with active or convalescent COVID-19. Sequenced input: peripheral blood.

This CDR3 is CSASKGVGESYEQYF. For the CDR3, the DNA is TGCAGTGCTAGTAAGGGGGTGGGTGAATCCTACGAGCAGTACTTC. V gene TRBV20-1 combines with J gene TRBJ2-7, with D perhaps matching TRBD1 (6 bases). Germline lookup yields CDR1 DFQATT and CDR2 SNEGSKA (reference sequence). The V and J ends lost 3 bases and 1 base respectively, with 16 bases between them. The CDR3 is 15 residues long.